Below are 20 T cell receptor beta chains sequenced from a single sample in a study of cytomegalovirus exposure and HLA in healthy donors. The data were produced by immunoSEQ multiplex PCR, yet TCRdb's version contains in-frame clones alone and is incomplete. The profile shows about 130,000 clones, approximately 94% of them singletons. The sequenced sample was PBMCs. All receptors come from a man younger than 30 in good health and CMV-seronegative.

This clone appeared once. The CDR3 is CASSTILGYTF. The CDR3 bases are TGTGCCAGTAGTACTATTCTGGGCTACACCTTC. The chain links TRBV19 to TRBJ1-2; D call uncertain. The germline V gene has CDR1 LNHDA and CDR2 SQIVND (reference sequence). Trimming cost V 4 bases and J 8 bases, with 8 bases left between them. The length of the CDR3 is 11 residues.

J is TRBJ1-4 and V is TRBV7-9; TRBD1 agrees at 11 bases. The germline gives CDR1 SEHNR, CDR2 FQNEAQ (reference sequence). This CDR3 region has 16 residues. The V segment lost 5 bases and the J segment 7 bases; nucleotides outside the gene matches: 9. CDR3 DNA sequence: TGTGCCAGCAGCGCCTCTCGGGACAGGGGGAGTGAAAAACTGTTTTTT. Translation gives CASSASRDRGSEKLFF.

The chain links TRBV2 to TRBJ2-7, with 8 positions matching TRBD2. Germline V lookup: CDR1 SNHLY, CDR2 FYNNEI. V lost 6 bases and J lost 4; bases outside the gene matches: 8. The CDR3 contains 14 residues. The CDR3 reads CASRTSGRLYEQYF. CDR3 nucleotides: TGTGCCAGCAGAACGAGCGGGAGATTGTACGAGCAGTACTTC.

This clone was recorded once. The chain combines TRBV6-5 with TRBJ2-7; TRBD2 agrees at 14 bases. The trim removed 0 bases at V and 7 bases at J, leaving 2 bases unmatched. This CDR3 is 15 amino acids long. The V gene's germline CDR1 is MNHEY and CDR2 SVGAGI. The CDR3 spells CASSYSRTSGREQYF. CDR3 bases: TGTGCCAGCAGTTACTCCCGGACTAGCGGGAGGGAGCAGTACTTC.

The chain joins TRBV4-3 to TRBJ2-7; 7 bases agree with TRBD1. CDR3 length: 15 residues. V lost 4 bases to trimming and J lost 3 bases; unmatched junction nucleotides: 9. CDR1 is LGHNA and CDR2 is YSLEER in the germline V gene. The CDR3 spells CASSLLTGVLYEQYF. The CDR3 nucleotides read TGCGCCAGCAGCCTCTTAACAGGGGTTCTCTACGAGCAGTACTTC.

This rearrangement joins TRBV2 to TRBJ2-1, with 8 bases lining up with TRBD2. The length of the CDR3 is 16 residues. The V gene end was trimmed by 7 bases and the J gene end by 0 bases; junction bases not matched to a gene: 8. Germline V gene lookup returns CDR1 SNHLY and CDR2 FYNNEI. Here the CDR3 DNA reads TGTGCCAGCACTCTACTAGCGGAGGGCTCCTACAATGAGCAGTTCTTC. Its protein is CASTLLAEGSYNEQFF.

The chain carries TRBV25-1 and TRBJ1-4; D is unresolved. Germline values: CDR1 MGHDK, CDR2 SYGVNS. The germline V and J ends were trimmed by 0 bases and 3 bases, with 17 bases remaining between them. The CDR3 runs 18 residues. CDR3 nucleotide sequence: TGTGCCAGCAGTGAATATCCGGGAACAACGATGGCTAATGAAAAACTGTTTTTT. Its translation is CASSEYPGTTMANEKLFF.

The chain couples TRBV11-3 to TRBJ1-1, with TRBD1 as a possible D gene (5 bases). Per the germline V gene, CDR1 is SGHNT and CDR2 is YENEEA. Trimming took 3 bases from V and 0 from J, leaving 8 bases between them. CDR3 length: 14 residues. CDR3 in amino acids: CASSFRGLNTEAFF. The CDR3 DNA is TGTGCCAGCAGCTTTCGGGGGTTGAACACTGAAGCTTTCTTT.

The chain combines TRBV27 with TRBJ2-7, with D unclear. CDR3 length: 13 amino acids. The germline V gene has CDR1 MNHEY and CDR2 SMNVEV (reference sequence). The V and J ends lost 2 bases and 2 bases respectively, with 7 bases between them. The CDR3 loop is CASSLGPTYEQYF. CDR3 DNA sequence: TGTGCCAGCAGTTTAGGGCCCACCTACGAGCAGTACTTC.

This chain joins TRBV11-2 and TRBJ1-1; TRBD1 might be the D (5 bases). Trimming removed 6 bases at V and 4 bases at J, with 9 bases between. Germline assignment: CDR1 SGHAT and CDR2 FQNNGV. This CDR3 comprises 12 residues. The CDR3 nucleotides read TGTGCCAGCAGGGGGGGGAGCACTGAAGCTTTCTTT. This gives the protein CASRGGSTEAFF.

The gene calls are TRBV5-1 and TRBJ2-2; D may be TRBD2 (6 bases). Germline V gene lookup returns CDR1 SGHRS and CDR2 YFSETQ. Trimming stripped 4 bases from V and 1 base from J, with 8 bases between. The CDR3 spans 14 residues. In DNA, the CDR3 is TGCGCCAGCAGCGCGGGACTGAACACCGGGGAGCTGTTTTTT. Residues: CASSAGLNTGELFF.

The V gene is TRBV7-9, the J gene TRBJ1-1, with D perhaps TRBD1 (6 bases). This CDR3 is 15 amino acids long. The germline V gene encodes CDR1 SEHNR and CDR2 FQNEAQ (reference sequence). The germline V and J ends were trimmed by 5 bases and 1 base, with 14 bases remaining between them. The CDR3 region has the DNA TGTGCCAGCAGCCAACCCGCGACAGGGAACACTGAAGCTTTCTTT. Amino acids: CASSQPATGNTEAFF. Based on the CDR3 plus reference TRBV7-9 and TRBJ1-1, the full variable domain is DTGVSQNPRHKITKRGQNVTFRCDPISEHNRLYWYRQTLGQGPEFLTYFQNEAQLEKSRLLSDRFSAERPKGSFSTLEIQRTEQGDSAMYLCASSQPATGNTEAFFGQGTRLTVV.

This chain links TRBV14 with TRBJ2-7; 8 positions match TRBD2. With V trimmed by 4 bases and J by 3 bases, 14 bases remained unmatched. The CDR3 consists of 17 residues. CDR1 is SGHDN, CDR2 FVKESK, per germline. CDR3 bases: TGTGCCAGCAGCCGGACCTTTACAGCGGGAGTAGTCTACGAGCAGTACTTC. As protein: CASSRTFTAGVVYEQYF.

This chain uses TRBV19 with TRBJ2-3; 15 bases are a match to TRBD2. Germline-derived CDR1 and CDR2 are LNHDA and SQIVND (reference sequence). Trimming took 3 bases from V and 6 from J; bases not matched to a gene: 7. The CDR3 is 17 residues long. In DNA, the CDR3 is TGTGCCAGTAGTATCGGACTAGCGGGAGGGCCCAGGGATACGCAGTATTTT. This gives the protein CASSIGLAGGPRDTQYF.

This chain uses TRBV2 with TRBJ2-7, with D perhaps TRBD2 (5 bases). Trimming shortened V by 7 bases and J by 6 bases, and 13 bases separated the two germline ends. Per the germline V gene, CDR1 is SNHLY and CDR2 is FYNNEI. CDR3 size: 12 residues. CDR3 sequence: CASKWESGEQYF. For the CDR3, the DNA is TGTGCCAGCAAATGGGAAAGCGGCGAGCAGTACTTC. Looking up the rest from reference TRBV2 and TRBJ2-7 gives the full variable domain: EPEVTQTPSHQVTQMGQEVILRCVPISNHLYFYWYRQILGQKVEFLVSFYNNEISEKSEIFDDQFSVERPDGSNFTLKIRSTKLEDSAMYFCASKWESGEQYFGPGTRLTVT.

In its sample, this clone was seen once. This chain uses TRBV4-1 with TRBJ2-7; 7 bases are shared with TRBD2. The CDR3 has 15 residues. Germline V CDR1 and CDR2: MGHRA, YSYEKL. Trimming removed 4 bases from V and 0 bases from J; junction bases left unmatched: 6. The CDR3 nucleotides read TGCGCCAGCAGCCGCACTAGCGACGACTCCTACGAGCAGTACTTC. It translates to CASSRTSDDSYEQYF.

This sequence joins TRBV6-4 and TRBJ2-1; D gene uncertain. This CDR3 region has 16 residues. Trimming stripped 2 bases from V and 0 bases from J, with 11 bases between. CDR1 and CDR2 (germline): MRHNA, SNTAGT. CDR3 in DNA: TGTGCCAGCAGTGACCTCGCGCGGTACTCCTACAATGAGCAGTTCTTC. Translated: CASSDLARYSYNEQFF.

The chain employs TRBV7-2 and TRBJ2-7; 7 nucleotides match TRBD1. This CDR3 has 14 amino acids. The V gene end was trimmed by 4 bases and the J gene end by 4 bases; junction bases not matched to a gene: 7. Germline CDR1 is SGHTA and CDR2 is FQGNSA. The CDR3 spells CASSSDRLAYEQYF. The CDR3 nucleotides read TGTGCCAGCAGCTCGGACAGGTTGGCTTACGAGCAGTACTTC.

CDR3 sequence (DNA): TGTGCCAGCAGTGTAGGACTAGCGGAAGATACGCAGTATTTT. Its protein is CASSVGLAEDTQYF. The chain joins TRBV27 to TRBJ2-3; 10 positions match TRBD2. The trim removed 5 bases at V and 5 bases at J, leaving 4 bases unmatched. This CDR3 comprises 14 residues. Germline V lookup: CDR1 MNHEY, CDR2 SMNVEV (reference sequence).

The chain is built from TRBV6-5 and TRBJ2-2; 8 bases line up with TRBD1. The length of the CDR3 is 14 residues. V shed 4 bases and J 6 bases; nucleotides not matched to a gene: 4. The V gene's germline CDR1 is MNHEY and CDR2 SVGAGI. The CDR3 region has the DNA TGTGCCAGCAGTTTTCAACAGGGGGCCGGGGAGCTGTTTTTT. Translation gives CASSFQQGAGELFF.